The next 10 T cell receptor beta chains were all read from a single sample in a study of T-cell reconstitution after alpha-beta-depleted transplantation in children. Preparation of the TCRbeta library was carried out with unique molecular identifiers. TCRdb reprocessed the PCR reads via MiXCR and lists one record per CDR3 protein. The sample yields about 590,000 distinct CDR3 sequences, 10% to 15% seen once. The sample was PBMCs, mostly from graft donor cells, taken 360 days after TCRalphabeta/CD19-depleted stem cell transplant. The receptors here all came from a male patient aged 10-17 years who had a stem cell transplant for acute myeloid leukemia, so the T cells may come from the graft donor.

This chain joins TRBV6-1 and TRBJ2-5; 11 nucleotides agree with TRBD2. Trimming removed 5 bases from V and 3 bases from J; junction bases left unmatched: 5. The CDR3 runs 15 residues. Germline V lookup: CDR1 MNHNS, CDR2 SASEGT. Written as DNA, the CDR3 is TGTGCCAGCAGTCGATATAGCGGGAGGGAAGAGACCCAGTACTTC. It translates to CASSRYSGREETQYF.

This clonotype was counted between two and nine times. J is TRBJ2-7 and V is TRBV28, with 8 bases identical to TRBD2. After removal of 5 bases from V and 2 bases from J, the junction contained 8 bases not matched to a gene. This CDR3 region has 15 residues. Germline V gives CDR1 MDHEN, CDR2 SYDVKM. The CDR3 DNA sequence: TGTGCCAGCAGTCCCCCGGGAGGGTGGACCTACGAGCAGTACTTC. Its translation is CASSPPGGWTYEQYF. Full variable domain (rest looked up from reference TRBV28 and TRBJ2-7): DVKVTQSSRYLVKRTGEKVFLECVQDMDHENMFWYRQDPGLGLRLIYFSYDVKMKEKGDIPEGYSVSREKKERFSLILESASTNQTSMYLCASSPPGGWTYEQYFGPGTRLTVT.

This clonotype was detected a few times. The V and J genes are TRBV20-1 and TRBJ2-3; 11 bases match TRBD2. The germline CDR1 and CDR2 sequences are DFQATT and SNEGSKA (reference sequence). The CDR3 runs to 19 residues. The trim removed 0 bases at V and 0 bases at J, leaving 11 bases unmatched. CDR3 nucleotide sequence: TGCAGTGCTAGAGATCTTAGCGGGAGGGCCAACCGAAGCACAGATACGCAGTATTTT. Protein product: CSARDLSGRANRSTDTQYF.

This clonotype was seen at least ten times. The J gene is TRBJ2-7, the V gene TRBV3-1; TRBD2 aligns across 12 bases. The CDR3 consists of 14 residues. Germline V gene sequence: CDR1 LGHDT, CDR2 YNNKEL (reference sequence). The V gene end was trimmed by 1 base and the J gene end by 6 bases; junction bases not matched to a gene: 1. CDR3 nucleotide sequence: TGTGCCAGCAGCCAAGCTAGCGGGAGGGGCGAGCAGTACTTC. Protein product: CASSQASGRGEQYF.

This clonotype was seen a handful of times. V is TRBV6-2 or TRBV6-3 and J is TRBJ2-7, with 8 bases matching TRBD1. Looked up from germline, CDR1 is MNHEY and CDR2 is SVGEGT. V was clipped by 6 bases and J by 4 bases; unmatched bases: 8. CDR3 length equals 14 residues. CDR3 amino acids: CASRRQGRIYEQYF. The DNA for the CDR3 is TGTGCCAGCAGAAGACAGGGGAGAATTTACGAGCAGTACTTC.

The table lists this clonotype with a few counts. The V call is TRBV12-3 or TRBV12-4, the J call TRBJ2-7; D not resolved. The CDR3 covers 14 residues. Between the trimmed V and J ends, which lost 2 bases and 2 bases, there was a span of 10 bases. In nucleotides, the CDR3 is TGTGCCAGCAGTTTAAAAGGGCGTGCCTACGAGCAGTACTTC. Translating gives CASSLKGRAYEQYF.

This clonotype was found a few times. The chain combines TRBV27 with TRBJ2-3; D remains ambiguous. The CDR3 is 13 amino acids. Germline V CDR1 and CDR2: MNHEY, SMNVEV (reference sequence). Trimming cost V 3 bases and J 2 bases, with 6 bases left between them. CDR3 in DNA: TGTGCCAGCAGTTTCGGAAACACAGATACGCAGTATTTT. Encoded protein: CASSFGNTDTQYF.

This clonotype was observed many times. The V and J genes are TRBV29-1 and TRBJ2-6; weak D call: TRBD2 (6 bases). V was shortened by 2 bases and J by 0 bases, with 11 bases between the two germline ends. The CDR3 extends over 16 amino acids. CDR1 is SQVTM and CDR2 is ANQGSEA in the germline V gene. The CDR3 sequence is CSVERRGVSGANVLTF. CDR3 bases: TGCAGCGTTGAACGGCGGGGAGTCTCTGGGGCCAACGTCCTGACTTTC. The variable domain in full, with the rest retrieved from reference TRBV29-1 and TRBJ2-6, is SAVISQKPSRDICQRGTSLTIQCQVDSQVTMMFWYRQQPGQSLTLIATANQGSEATYESGFVIDKFPISRPNLTFSTLTVSNMSPEDSSIYLCSVERRGVSGANVLTFGAGSRLTVL.

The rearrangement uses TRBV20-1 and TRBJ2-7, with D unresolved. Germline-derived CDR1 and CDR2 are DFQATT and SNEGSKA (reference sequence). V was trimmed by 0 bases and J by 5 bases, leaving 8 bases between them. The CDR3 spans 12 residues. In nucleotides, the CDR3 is TGCAGTGCTAGAGATGTAGGGAACGAGCAGTACTTC. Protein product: CSARDVGNEQYF.

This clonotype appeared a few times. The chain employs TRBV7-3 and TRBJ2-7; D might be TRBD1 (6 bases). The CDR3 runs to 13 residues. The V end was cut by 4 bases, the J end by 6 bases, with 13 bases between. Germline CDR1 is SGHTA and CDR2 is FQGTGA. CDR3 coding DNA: TGTGCCAGCAGCTACAGGGTACAGGGCGAGCAGTACTTC. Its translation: CASSYRVQGEQYF.